This T cell receptor beta chain originates from a study of regulatory T cells in long-lasting Graves disease. This clonotype was found a few times. As for time point: newly diagnosed GD, antithyroid drugs for less than 3 months. Scientists built the TCR library using RNA that was extracted from PBMCs. Library construction for TCR beta used iRepertoire HTBI primers and Arm-PCR of CDR3 regions. MiXCR, applied by TCRdb to the multiplex PCR reads, yields one record per CDR3 protein. The table lists roughly 380,000 distinct CDR3 sequences, roughly a sixth of them singletons. The CDR3 contains 16 residues. CDR1 is MNHEY, CDR2 SVGEGT, per germline. Germline trimming cut 6 bases from V and 6 bases from J; bases unmatched to any gene: 11. The same sample was also used in a study of T cells in Graves' hyperthyroidism and ophthalmopathy.

The chain carries TRBV6-2 or TRBV6-3 and TRBJ2-1; 10 bases agree with TRBD1. This clonotype was sampled from a man between 35 and 55 years old with Graves disease. The sample in question was peripheral blood mononuclear cells (PBMCs), obtained at new diagnosis, from a patient treated with antithyroid drugs. The CDR3: CASSRAGQGWSNEQFF. The CDR3 DNA sequence: TGTGCCAGCAGCCGGGCGGGACAGGGGTGGTCCAATGAGCAGTTCTTC.